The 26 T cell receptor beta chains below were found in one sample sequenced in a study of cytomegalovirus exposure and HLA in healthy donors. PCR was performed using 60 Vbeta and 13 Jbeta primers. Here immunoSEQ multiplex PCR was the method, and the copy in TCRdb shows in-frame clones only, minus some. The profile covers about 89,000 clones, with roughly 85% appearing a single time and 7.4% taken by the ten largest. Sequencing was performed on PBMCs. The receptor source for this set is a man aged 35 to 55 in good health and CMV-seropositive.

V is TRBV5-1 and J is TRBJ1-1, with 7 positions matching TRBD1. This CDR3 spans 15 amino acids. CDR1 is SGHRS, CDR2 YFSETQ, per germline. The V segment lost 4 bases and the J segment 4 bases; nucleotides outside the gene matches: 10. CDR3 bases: TGCGCCAGCAGCGACGACAGGGTCGGGAGCACTGAAGCTTTCTTT. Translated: CASSDDRVGSTEAFF.

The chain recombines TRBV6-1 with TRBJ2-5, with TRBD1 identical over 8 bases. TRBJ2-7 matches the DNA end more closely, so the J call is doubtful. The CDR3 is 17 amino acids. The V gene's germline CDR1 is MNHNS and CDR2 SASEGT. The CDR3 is CASSEAGRQGISYEQYF. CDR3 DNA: TGTGCCAGCAGTGAAGCGGGAAGACAGGGGATCTCCTACGAGCAGTACTTC.

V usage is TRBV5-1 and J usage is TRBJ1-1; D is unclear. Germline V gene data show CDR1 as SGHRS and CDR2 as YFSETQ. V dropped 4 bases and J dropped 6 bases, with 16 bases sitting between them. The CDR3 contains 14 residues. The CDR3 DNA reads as TGCGCCAGCAGCGTGAAGGCTACTGGAGCTGAAGCTTTCTTT. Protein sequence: CASSVKATGAEAFF.

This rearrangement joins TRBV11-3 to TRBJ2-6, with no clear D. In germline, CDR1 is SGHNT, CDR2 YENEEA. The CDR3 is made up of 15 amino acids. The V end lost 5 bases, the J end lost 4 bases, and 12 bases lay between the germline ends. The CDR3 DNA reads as TGTGCCAGCAGCCCCGTTGGTGGCGGGGCCAACGTCCTGACTTTC. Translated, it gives CASSPVGGGANVLTF.

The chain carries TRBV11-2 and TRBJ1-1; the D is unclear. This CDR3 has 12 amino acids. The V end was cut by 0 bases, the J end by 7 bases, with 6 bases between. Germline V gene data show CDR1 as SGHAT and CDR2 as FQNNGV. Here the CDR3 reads CASSLDVNEAFF. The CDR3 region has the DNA TGTGCCAGCAGCTTAGACGTTAATGAAGCTTTCTTT.

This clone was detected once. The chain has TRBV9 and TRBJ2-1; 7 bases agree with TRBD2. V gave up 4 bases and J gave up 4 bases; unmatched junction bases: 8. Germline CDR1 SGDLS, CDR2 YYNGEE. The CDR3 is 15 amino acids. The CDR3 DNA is TGTGCCAGCAGCCCACCCGGGACTATATACAATGAGCAGTTCTTC. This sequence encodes CASSPPGTIYNEQFF.

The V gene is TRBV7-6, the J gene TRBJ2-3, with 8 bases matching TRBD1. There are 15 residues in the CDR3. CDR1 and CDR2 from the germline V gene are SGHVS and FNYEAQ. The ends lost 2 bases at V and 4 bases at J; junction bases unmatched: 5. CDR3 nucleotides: TGTGCCAGCAGCTTAATACAGGGACAGGCAGATACGCAGTATTTT. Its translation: CASSLIQGQADTQYF.

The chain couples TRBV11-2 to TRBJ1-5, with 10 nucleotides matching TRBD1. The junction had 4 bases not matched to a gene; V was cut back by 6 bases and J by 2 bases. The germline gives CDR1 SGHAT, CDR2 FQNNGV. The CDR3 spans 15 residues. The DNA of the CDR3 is TGTGCCAGCAGTACCGGGACAGGGGGCAATCAGCCCCAGCATTTT. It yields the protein CASSTGTGGNQPQHF.

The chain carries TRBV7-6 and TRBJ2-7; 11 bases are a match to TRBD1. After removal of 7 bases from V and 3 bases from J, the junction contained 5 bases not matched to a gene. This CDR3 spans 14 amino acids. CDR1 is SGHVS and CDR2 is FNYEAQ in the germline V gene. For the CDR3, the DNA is TGTGCCAGCACCGCCGGGACAGGGGGCTACGAGCAGTACTTC. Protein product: CASTAGTGGYEQYF.

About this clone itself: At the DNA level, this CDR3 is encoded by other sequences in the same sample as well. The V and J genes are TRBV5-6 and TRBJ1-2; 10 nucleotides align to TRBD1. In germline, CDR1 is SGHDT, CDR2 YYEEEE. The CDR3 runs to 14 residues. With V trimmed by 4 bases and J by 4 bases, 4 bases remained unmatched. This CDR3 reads CASSMDRGSYGYTF. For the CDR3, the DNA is TGTGCCAGCAGCATGGACAGGGGGAGCTATGGCTACACCTTC.

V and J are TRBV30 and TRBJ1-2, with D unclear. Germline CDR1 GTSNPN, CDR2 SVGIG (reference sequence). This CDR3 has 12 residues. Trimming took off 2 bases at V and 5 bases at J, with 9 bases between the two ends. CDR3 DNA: TGTGCCTGGAGTACGCGGTCATATGGCTACACCTTC. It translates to CAWSTRSYGYTF.

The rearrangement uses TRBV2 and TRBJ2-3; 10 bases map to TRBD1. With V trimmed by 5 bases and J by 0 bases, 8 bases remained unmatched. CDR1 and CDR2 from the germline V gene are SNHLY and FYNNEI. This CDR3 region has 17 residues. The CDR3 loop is CASSRDRGRQSTDTQYF. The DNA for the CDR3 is TGTGCCAGCAGTCGAGACAGGGGGCGGCAAAGCACAGATACGCAGTATTTT.

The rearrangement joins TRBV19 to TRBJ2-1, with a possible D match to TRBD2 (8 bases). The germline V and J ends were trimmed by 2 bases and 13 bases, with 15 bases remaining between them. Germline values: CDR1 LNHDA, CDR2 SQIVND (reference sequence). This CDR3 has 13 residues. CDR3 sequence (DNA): TGTGCCAGTAGTATAAACAGGGGACTAGAACAGTTCTTC. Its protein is CASSINRGLEQFF.

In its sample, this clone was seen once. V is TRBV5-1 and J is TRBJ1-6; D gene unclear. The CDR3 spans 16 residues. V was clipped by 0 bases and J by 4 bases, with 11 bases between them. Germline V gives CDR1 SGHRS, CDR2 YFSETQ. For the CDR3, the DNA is TGCGCCAGCAGCTTGGTTGCCTGGAGGTATAATTCACCCCTCCACTTT. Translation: CASSLVAWRYNSPLHF.

The CDR3 sequence is CAISAVAGGGTDTQYF. In DNA form, the CDR3 reads TGTGCCATCAGTGCGGTAGCGGGGGGGGGCACAGATACGCAGTATTTT. The chain has TRBV10-3 and TRBJ2-3, with 11 bases that match TRBD2. The germline gives CDR1 ENHRY, CDR2 SYGVKD. J was trimmed by 1 base and V by 4 bases; bases with no gene match: 4. The CDR3 sequence is 16 residues long.

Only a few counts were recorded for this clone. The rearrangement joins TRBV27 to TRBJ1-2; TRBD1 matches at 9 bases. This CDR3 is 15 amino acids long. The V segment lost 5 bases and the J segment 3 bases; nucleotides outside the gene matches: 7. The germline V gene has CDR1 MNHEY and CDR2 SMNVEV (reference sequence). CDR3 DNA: TGTGCCAGCAGTCCCCGACAGGGGGTAGACTATGGCTACACCTTC. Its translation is CASSPRQGVDYGYTF.

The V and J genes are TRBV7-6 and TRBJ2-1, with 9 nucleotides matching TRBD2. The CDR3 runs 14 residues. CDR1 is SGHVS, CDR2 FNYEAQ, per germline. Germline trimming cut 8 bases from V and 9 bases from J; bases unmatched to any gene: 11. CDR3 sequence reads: CASQLGGGGGEQFF. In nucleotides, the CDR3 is TGTGCCAGCCAACTGGGCGGGGGGGGAGGTGAGCAGTTCTTC.

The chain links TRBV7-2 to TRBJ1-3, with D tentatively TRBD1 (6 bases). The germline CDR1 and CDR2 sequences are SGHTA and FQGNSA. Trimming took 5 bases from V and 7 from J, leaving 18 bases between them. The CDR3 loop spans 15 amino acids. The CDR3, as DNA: TGTGCCAGCAGCCCCATCACAGGGAGTTGGAACACCATATATTTT. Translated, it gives CASSPITGSWNTIYF.

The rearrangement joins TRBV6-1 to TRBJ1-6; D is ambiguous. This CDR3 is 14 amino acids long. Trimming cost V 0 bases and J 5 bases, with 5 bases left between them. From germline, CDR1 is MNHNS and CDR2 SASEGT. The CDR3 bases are TGTGCCAGCAGTGAAGCCGGGGATAATTCACCCCTCCACTTT. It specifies CASSEAGDNSPLHF.

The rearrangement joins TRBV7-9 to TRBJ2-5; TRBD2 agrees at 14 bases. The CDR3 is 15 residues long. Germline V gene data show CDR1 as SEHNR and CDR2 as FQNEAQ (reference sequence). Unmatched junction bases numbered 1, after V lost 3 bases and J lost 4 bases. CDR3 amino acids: CASSLGLAGVETQYF. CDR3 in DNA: TGTGCCAGCAGCTTGGGACTAGCGGGAGTAGAGACCCAGTACTTC.

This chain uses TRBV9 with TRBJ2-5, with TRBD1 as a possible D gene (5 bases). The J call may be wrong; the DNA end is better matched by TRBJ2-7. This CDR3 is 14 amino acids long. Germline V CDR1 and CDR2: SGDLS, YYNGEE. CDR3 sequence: CASSVGGPPYEQYF. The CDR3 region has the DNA TGTGCCAGCAGCGTAGGGGGCCCACCCTACGAGCAGTACTTC.

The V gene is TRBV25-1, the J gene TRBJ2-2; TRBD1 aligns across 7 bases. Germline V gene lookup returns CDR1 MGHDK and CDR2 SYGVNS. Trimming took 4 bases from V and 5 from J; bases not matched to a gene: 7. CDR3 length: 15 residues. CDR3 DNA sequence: TGTGCCAGCAGTGCAGGGGGTTTTTGGACCGGGGAGCTGTTTTTT. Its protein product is CASSAGGFWTGELFF.

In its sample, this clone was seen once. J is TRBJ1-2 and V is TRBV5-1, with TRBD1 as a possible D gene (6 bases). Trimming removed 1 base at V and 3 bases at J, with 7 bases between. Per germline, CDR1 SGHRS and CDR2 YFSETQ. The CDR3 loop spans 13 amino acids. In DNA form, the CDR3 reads TGCGCCAGCAGCTTGAGGACAGACTATGGCTACACCTTC. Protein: CASSLRTDYGYTF.

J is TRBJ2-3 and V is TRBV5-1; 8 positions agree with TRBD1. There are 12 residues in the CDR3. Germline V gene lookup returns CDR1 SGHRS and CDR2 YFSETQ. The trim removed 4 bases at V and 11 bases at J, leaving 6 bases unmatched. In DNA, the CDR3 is TGCGCCAGCAGCCTAGGACAGGGAGTGCAGTATTTT. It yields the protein CASSLGQGVQYF. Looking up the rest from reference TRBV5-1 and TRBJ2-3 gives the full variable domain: KAGVTQTPRYLIKTRGQQVTLSCSPISGHRSVSWYQQTPGQGLQFLFEYFSETQRNKGNFPGRFSGRQFSNSRSEMNVSTLELGDSALYLCASSLGQGVQYFGPGTRLTVL.

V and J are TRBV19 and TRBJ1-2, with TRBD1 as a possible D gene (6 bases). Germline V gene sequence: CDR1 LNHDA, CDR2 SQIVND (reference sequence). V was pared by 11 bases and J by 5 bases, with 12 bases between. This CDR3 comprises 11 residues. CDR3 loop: CAADSFYGYTF. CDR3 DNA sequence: TGTGCCGCGGACAGTTTTTATGGCTACACCTTC.

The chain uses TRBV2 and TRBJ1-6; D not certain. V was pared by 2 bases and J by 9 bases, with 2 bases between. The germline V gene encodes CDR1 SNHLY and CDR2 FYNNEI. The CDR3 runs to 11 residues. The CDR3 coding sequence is TGTGCCAGCAGTGAACGTTCACCCCTCCACTTT. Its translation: CASSERSPLHF.